This T cell receptor beta chain originates from a study of blood T cell repertoires in COVID-19. Profiling relied on immunoSEQ multiplex PCR, and the TCRdb table lists in-frame clones only, not all of them. The sample has 120,000 to 150,000 clones; less than 90% are singletons. The CDR3 runs 11 residues. CDR1 and CDR2 (germline): GTSNPN, SVGIG (reference sequence). V was pared by 5 bases and J by 5 bases, with 9 bases between. The origin of this receptor is a man aged 40-50 years with acute COVID-19. The sequencing sample was made of PBMCs or T cells enriched from blood (not recorded which). This chain uses TRBV30 with TRBJ1-1; D is undetermined. In nucleotides, the CDR3 is TGTGCCTGGGGCCCGGGGACTGAAGCTTTCTTT. Its protein is CAWGPGTEAFF.